Each of the 3 T cell receptor beta chains below was sequenced from the same sample in a study of shared clonotypes between healthy human individuals. Libraries were prepared by immunoSEQ multiplex PCR; TCRdb keeps only in-frame clonotypes and omits some of them. This sample has millions of clones, with 90% to 95% found just once. The sample taken for sequencing was naive CD4+ T cells sorted from blood. As to subset: CD45RA+ positively selected. The receptors shown here come from a man between 18 and 29 years old in good health.

This sequence joins TRBV7-3 and TRBJ2-7; D might be TRBD2 (5 bases). Germline V gene data show CDR1 as SGHTA and CDR2 as FQGTGA. V dropped 5 bases and J dropped 7 bases, with 15 bases sitting between them. The CDR3 consists of 13 residues. CDR3 sequence reads: CASSLGTPGEQYF. The DNA for the CDR3 is TGTGCCAGCAGCCTCGGTACCCCGGGAGAGCAGTACTTC.

In regard to this clone: Other DNA sequences in the sample encode the same CDR3. The V call is TRBV5-1, the J call TRBJ2-7; TRBD2 matches at 11 bases. In germline, CDR1 is SGHRS, CDR2 YFSETQ. Unmatched junction bases numbered 4, after V lost 4 bases and J lost 4 bases. The CDR3 contains 14 residues. CDR3 sequence: CASSLAGGPYEQYF. CDR3 DNA sequence: TGCGCCAGCAGCCTAGCGGGAGGACCTTACGAGCAGTACTTC.

This clone was counted ten times or more. The same CDR3 can be traced to other DNA sequences in this sample. The chain recombines TRBV30 with TRBJ1-1; unclear D gene. From germline, CDR1 is GTSNPN and CDR2 SVGIG (reference sequence). This CDR3 comprises 13 residues. The V gene lost 2 bases and the J gene lost 1 base, with 8 bases spanning the gap. CDR3 amino acids: CAWSPQPNTEAFF. In nucleotides, the CDR3 is TGTGCCTGGAGTCCGCAGCCGAACACTGAAGCTTTCTTT.